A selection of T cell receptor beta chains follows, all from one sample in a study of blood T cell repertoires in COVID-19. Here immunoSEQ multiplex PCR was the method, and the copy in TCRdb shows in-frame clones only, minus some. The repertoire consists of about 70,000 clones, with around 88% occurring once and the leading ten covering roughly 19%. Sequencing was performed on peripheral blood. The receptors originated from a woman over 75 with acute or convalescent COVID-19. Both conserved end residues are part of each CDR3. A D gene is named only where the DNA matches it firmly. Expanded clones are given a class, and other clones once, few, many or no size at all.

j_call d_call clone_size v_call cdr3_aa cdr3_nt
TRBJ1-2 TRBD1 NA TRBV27 CASSFAGQGLNYGYTF TGTGCCAGCAGTTTCGCCGGACAGGGTTTGAACTATGGCTACACCTTC
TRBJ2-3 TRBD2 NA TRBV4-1 CASSQAEGSAGEGADTQYF TGCGCCAGCAGCCAAGCAGAGGGATCAGCGGGGGAAGGGGCAGATACGCAGTATTTT
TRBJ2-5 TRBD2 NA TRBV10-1 CASSAGGRETQYF TGCGCCAGCAGTGCGGGGGGACGGGAGACCCAGTACTTC
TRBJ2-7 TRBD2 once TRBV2 CASRRREVHYEQYF TGTGCCAGCCGGAGGCGGGAGGTCCACTACGAGCAGTACTTC
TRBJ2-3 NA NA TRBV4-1 CASSQSQRGSDTQYF TGCGCCAGCAGCCAGTCTCAACGGGGGTCGGATACGCAGTATTTT
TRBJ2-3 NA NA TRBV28 CASSPSGVAADTQYF TGTGCCAGCAGTCCATCCGGGGTGGCGGCAGATACGCAGTATTTT
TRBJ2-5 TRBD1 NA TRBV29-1 CSATDRVETQYF TGCAGCGCAACGGACAGGGTCGAGACCCAGTACTTC
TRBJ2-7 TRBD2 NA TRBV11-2 CASSLYTSGRAGEQYF TGTGCCAGCAGCTTATATACCAGCGGGAGGGCTGGGGAGCAGTACTTC
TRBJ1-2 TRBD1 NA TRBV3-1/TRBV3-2 CASSQDRPGGTGGYTF TGTGCCAGCAGCCAAGATCGGCCAGGGGGCACGGGTGGCTACACCTTC
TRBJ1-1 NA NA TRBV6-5 CASSYKGANMNTEAFF TGTGCCAGCAGTTATAAAGGGGCAAACATGAACACTGAAGCTTTCTTT
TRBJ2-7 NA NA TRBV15 CATSRDLYYEQYF TGTGCCACCAGCAGAGATCTCTACTACGAGCAGTACTTC
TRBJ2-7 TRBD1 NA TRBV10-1 CATNDVGQGGYEQYF TGCGCCACCAACGATGTAGGACAGGGGGGATACGAGCAGTACTTC
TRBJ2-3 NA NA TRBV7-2 CASSFLPGWARDDTQYF TGTGCCAGCAGCTTCTTACCGGGGTGGGCTCGAGATGATACGCAGTATTTT
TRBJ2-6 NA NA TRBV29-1 CSAFGAGANVLTF TGCAGCGCCTTCGGGGCTGGGGCCAACGTCCTGACTTTC
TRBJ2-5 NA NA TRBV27 CASRVTGIQQETQYF TGTGCCAGCCGGGTCACAGGCATTCAACAAGAGACCCAGTACTTC
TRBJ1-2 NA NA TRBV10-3 CAIRQGIKDYGYTF TGTGCCATCAGGCAGGGTATTAAGGACTATGGCTACACCTTC
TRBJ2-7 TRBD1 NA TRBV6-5 CASSSPARDSYEQYF TGTGCCAGCAGTTCCCCCGCACGGGACAGCTACGAGCAGTACTTC
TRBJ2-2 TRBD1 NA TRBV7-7 CASRPATGQGSTGELFF TGTGCCAGCAGACCTGCGACCGGACAGGGGAGCACCGGGGAGCTGTTTTTT
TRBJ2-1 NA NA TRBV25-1 CASRIAYNEQFF TGTGCCAGCAGGATAGCCTACAATGAGCAGTTCTTC
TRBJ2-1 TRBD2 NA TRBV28 CASSLGLAGPARVGQFF TGTGCCAGCAGTTTAGGACTAGCGGGTCCCGCGAGGGTGGGGCAGTTCTTC
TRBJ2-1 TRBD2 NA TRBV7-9 CASGRIAGSNEQFF TGTGCCAGCGGACGGATAGCGGGGTCGAATGAGCAGTTCTTC
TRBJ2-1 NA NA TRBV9 CASSPFRAQGEQFF TGTGCCAGCAGCCCGTTTCGGGCCCAGGGTGAGCAGTTCTTC
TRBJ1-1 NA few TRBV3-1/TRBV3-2 CASSRRIGGTEAFF TGTGCCAGCAGCCGCAGAATTGGAGGCACTGAAGCTTTCTTT
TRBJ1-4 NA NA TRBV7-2 CASSLRGSPSTNEKLFF TGTGCCAGCAGCTTAAGGGGCAGCCCGTCAACTAATGAAAAACTGTTTTTT
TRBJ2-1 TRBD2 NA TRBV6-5 CASSLLAGGLNEQFF TGTGCCAGCAGTCTTCTAGCGGGGGGTCTTAATGAGCAGTTCTTC
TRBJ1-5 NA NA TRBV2 CATRGNINSNQPQHF TGTGCCACCCGGGGGAACATCAATAGCAATCAGCCCCAGCATTTT
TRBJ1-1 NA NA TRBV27 CASSMTEYSEAFF TGTGCCAGCAGCATGACAGAGTATTCTGAAGCTTTCTTT
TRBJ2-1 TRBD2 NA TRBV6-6 CASSRPGLAGAVEQFF TGTGCCAGCAGTCGACCGGGACTAGCGGGAGCAGTGGAGCAGTTCTTC
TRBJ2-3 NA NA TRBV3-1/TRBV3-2 CASSRYTDTQYF TGTGCCAGCAGCCGCTACACAGATACGCAGTATTTT
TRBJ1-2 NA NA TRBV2 CASSEQGHGYTF TGTGCCAGCAGTGAACAGGGTCATGGCTACACCTTC
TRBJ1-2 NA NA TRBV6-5 CASSYSQGPSDGYTF TGTGCCAGCAGTTACTCCCAGGGCCCTAGCGATGGCTACACCTTC
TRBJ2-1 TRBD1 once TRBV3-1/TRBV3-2 CASSLWTGHNEQFF TGTGCCAGCAGCCTGTGGACAGGTCACAATGAGCAGTTCTTC
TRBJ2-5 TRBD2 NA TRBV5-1 CASSLTSGEETQYF TGCGCCAGCAGCCTGACTAGCGGGGAAGAGACCCAGTACTTC
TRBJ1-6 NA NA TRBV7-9 CASSPSSSAYNSPLHF TGTGCCAGCAGCCCTTCGAGTTCTGCGTATAATTCACCCCTCCACTTT
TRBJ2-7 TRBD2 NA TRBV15 CATSREGRDEQYF TGTGCCACCAGCAGAGAGGGGAGGGACGAGCAGTACTTC
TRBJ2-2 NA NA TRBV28 CASERSTGELFF TGTGCCAGCGAGCGTTCCACCGGGGAGCTGTTTTTT